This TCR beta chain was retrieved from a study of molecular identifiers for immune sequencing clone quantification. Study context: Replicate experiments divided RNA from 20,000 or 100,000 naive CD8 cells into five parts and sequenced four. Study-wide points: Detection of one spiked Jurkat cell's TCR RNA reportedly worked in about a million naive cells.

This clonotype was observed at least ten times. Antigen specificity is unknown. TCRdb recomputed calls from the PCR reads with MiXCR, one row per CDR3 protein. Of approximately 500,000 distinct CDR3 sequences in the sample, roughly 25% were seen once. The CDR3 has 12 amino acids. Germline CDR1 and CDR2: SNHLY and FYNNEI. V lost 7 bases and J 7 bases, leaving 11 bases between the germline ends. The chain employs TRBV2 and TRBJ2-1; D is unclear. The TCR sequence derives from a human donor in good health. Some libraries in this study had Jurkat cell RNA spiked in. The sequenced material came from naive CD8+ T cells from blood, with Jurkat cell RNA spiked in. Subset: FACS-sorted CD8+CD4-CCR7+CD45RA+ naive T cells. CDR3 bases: TGTGCCAGCACTTGGCCCGGGAATGAGCAGTTCTTC. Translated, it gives CASTWPGNEQFF.